These 10 T cell receptor beta chains were sequenced from one sample in a study of identical twins listed by TCRdb under 2016. Libraries were constructed by 5' RACE. The instrument was an Illumina HiSeq 2000. In-frame beta chains were kept once TCRdb had trimmed the public reads at Q25 with fastp and called clones with MiXCR. CDR3 protein sequences are deduplicated, and each keeps its most common genes and DNA. The table for this sample lists roughly 700,000 distinct CDR3 sequences; about 9.4% of them were counted only once. Together, the top ten hold about 0.98% of the sample. The same data also contributed to another study, on yellow fever vaccine responses in identical twins.

The sample comprised PBMCs. These receptors all stem from a young woman in good health.

This clonotype was seen repeatedly, ten times or more. The V gene is TRBV29-1, the J gene TRBJ1-2; 8 bases align to TRBD1. CDR3 length: 12 residues. Germline CDR1 reads SQVTM; CDR2 reads ANQGSEA. Trimming cost V 8 bases and J 4 bases; bases outside gene matches: 6. The CDR3 region has the DNA TGCAGCACCCCCGGGACAGGCTATGGCTACACCTTC. Translation: CSTPGTGYGYTF.

The genes are TRBV27 and TRBJ1-6; the match to TRBD1 covers 7 bases. Per the germline V gene, CDR1 is MNHEY and CDR2 is SMNVEV (reference sequence). The CDR3 totals 15 residues. J gave up 9 bases and V 6 bases, and 11 bases lay outside the gene matches. The CDR3 loop is CASSRSVGGSSPLHF. Written as DNA, the CDR3 is TGTGCCAGCAGCCGCAGTGTAGGGGGCTCTTCACCCCTCCACTTT.

In this sample, this clonotype turned up many times. The rearrangement joins TRBV7-9 to TRBJ2-7; TRBD2 agrees at 12 bases. Germline V gene lookup returns CDR1 SEHNR and CDR2 FQNEAQ (reference sequence). J gave up 2 bases and V 3 bases, and 5 bases lay outside the gene matches. CDR3 length equals 16 residues. CDR3 sequence: CASSFPLAGGTYEQYF. In nucleotides, the CDR3 is TGTGCCAGCAGCTTCCCCCTAGCGGGGGGGACCTACGAGCAGTACTTC.

This clonotype occurred a few times. The chain carries TRBV18 and TRBJ2-5; D remains unclear. There are 15 residues in the CDR3. Germline V gene sequence: CDR1 KGHSH, CDR2 LQKENI. The ends were cut back, 3 bases at V and 2 bases at J, with 13 bases in the middle. The CDR3 bases are TGTGCCAGCTCACCCCGTGCAGGCAGGCAAGAGACCCAGTACTTC. Protein: CASSPRAGRQETQYF.

This clonotype was detected only a few times. The chain couples TRBV29-1 to TRBJ1-2; D perhaps matches TRBD1 (5 bases). V was cut by 5 bases and J by 7 bases, with 17 bases left in between. The CDR3 runs to 13 residues. Germline lookup yields CDR1 SQVTM and CDR2 ANQGSEA. The chain's CDR3 is CSVLLGDSVGYTF. CDR3 sequence (DNA): TGCAGCGTTCTACTCGGAGACAGTGTTGGCTACACCTTC. The variable domain in full, completed from reference TRBV29-1 and TRBJ1-2, reads SAVISQKPSRDICQRGTSLTIQCQVDSQVTMMFWYRQQPGQSLTLIATANQGSEATYESGFVIDKFPISRPNLTFSTLTVSNMSPEDSSIYLCSVLLGDSVGYTFGSGTRLTVV.

This clonotype has at least ten counts. Here the CDR3 DNA reads TGCGCCAGCAGCTTGGGTCCCGGGACTAGCGCCCTCGGCGAGCAGTACTTC. Translating gives CASSLGPGTSALGEQYF. V gene TRBV5-1 combines with J gene TRBJ2-7, with TRBD2 matching 10 bases. V lost 0 bases, J lost 6 bases, and 12 bases stayed unmatched. This CDR3 is 17 amino acids long. Germline CDR1 and CDR2: SGHRS and YFSETQ.

This clonotype was seen more than once but under ten times. J is TRBJ2-3 and V is TRBV3-1, with D possibly matching TRBD2 (6 bases). This CDR3 has 15 amino acids. Germline CDR1 reads LGHDT; CDR2 reads YNNKEL (reference sequence). V was trimmed by 11 bases and J by 2 bases, leaving 20 bases between them. In nucleotides, the CDR3 is TGTGCCTGCTGCCAAGTCGGAGGGACCACAGATACGCAGTATTTT. As protein: CACCQVGGTTDTQYF.

The rearrangement joins TRBV27 to TRBJ2-3; D remains unclear. CDR3 length equals 13 residues. Per the germline V gene, CDR1 is MNHEY and CDR2 is SMNVEV (reference sequence). The V end was cut by 6 bases, the J end by 2 bases, with 9 bases between. CDR3 sequence: CASSSANTDTQYF. The CDR3 coding sequence is TGTGCCAGCAGCTCCGCTAACACAGATACGCAGTATTTT.

V and J are TRBV14 and TRBJ1-6, with D possibly TRBD1 on 6 matching bases. V lost 0 bases to trimming and J lost 3 bases, with 15 bases between them. Germline CDR1 is SGHDN and CDR2 is FVKESK. This CDR3 has 18 residues. CDR3 protein: CASSQDLTGINYNSPLHF. The CDR3 DNA sequence: TGTGCCAGCAGCCAAGATCTTACAGGGATTAACTATAATTCACCCCTCCACTTT.

The sample holds a few counts of this clonotype. This rearrangement joins TRBV20-1 to TRBJ2-1; tentative D call: TRBD1 (7 bases). The germline V and J ends were trimmed by 7 bases and 5 bases, with 21 bases remaining between them. CDR1 and CDR2 (germline): DFQATT, SNEGSKA (reference sequence). The CDR3 contains 15 residues. The CDR3 protein is CSVAELEGANNEQFF. The CDR3 DNA sequence: TGCAGTGTTGCGGAGTTGGAGGGGGCTAACAATGAGCAGTTCTTC.